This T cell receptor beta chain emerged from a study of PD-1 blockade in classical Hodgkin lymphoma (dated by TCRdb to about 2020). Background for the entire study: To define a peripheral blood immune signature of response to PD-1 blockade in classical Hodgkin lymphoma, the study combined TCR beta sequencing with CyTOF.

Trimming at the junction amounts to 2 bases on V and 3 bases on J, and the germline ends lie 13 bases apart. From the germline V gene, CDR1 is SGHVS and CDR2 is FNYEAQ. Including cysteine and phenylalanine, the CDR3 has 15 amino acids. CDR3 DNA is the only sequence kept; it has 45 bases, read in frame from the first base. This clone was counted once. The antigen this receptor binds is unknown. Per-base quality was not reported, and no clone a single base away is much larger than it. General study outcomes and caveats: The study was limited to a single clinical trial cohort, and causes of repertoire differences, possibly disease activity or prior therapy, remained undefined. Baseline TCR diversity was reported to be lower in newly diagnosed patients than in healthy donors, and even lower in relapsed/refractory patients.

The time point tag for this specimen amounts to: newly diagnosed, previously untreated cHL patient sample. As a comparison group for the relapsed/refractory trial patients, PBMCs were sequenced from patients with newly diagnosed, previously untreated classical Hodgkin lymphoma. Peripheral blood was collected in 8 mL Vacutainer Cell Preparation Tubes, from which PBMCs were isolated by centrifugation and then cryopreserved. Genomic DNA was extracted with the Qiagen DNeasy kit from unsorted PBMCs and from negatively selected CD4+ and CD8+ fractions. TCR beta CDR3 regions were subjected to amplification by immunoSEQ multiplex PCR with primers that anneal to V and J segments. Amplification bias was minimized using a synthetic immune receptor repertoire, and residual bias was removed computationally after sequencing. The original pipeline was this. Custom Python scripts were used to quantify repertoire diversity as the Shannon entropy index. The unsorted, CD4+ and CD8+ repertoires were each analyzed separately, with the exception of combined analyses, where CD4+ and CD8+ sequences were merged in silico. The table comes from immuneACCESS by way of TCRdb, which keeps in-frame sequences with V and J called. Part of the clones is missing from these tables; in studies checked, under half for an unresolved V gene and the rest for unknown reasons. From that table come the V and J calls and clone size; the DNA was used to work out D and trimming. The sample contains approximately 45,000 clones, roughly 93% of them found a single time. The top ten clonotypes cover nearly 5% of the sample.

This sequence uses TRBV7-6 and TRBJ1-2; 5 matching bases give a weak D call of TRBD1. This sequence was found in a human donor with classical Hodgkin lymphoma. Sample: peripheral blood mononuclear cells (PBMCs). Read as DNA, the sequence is TGTGCCAGCAGCTTAACCCCGGGGCAGTACTATGGCTACACCTTC. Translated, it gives CASSLTPGQYYGYTF.